This T cell receptor beta chain appears in the sequencing data of a study of blood T cell repertoires in COVID-19. The overall study: In each case, the material was cDNA or gDNA derived from T cells, B-cell-depleted T cells, or PBMCs.

The table came from immunoSEQ multiplex PCR; TCRdb's copy has only in-frame clones and leaves some out. The table shows 90,000 to 120,000 clones, with around 82% occurring only once. This CDR3 comprises 13 residues. Trimming pared 6 bases from V and 7 bases from J, leaving 10 bases between. The germline CDR1 and CDR2 sequences are MNHEY and SVGAGI. The sample holds a few counts of this clone. The V gene is TRBV6-5, the J gene TRBJ1-6; a possible D gene is TRBD1 (6 bases). The sequenced sample was peripheral blood. This TCR derives from a human donor in a cohort sampled during active COVID-19. The CDR3, as DNA: TGTGCCAGCAGGAGGACAGAAAATTCACCCCTCCACTTT. Residues: CASRRTENSPLHF.